This TCR beta chain was documented in a study of human T cells and chemical hapten exposure. Sample time point: patch test 2, 6 weeks after DPC sensitization. Treatment reported: therapeutic diphenylcyclopropenone sensitization with weekly scalp DPC. RNA extraction used unfractionated whole blood as the source of total RNA. V lost 1 base and J 3 bases, leaving 7 bases between the germline ends. This CDR3 contains 13 residues. Per germline, CDR1 LGHDT and CDR2 YNNKEL (reference sequence). MiXCR was run by TCRdb on the RACE reads, yielding one entry per CDR3 protein. This table has some 42,000 distinct CDR3 sequences, approximately 9.7% appearing once. This clonotype was detected only a few times.

This receptor was taken from a woman aged 25 to 39 with alopecia areata. Some clones in this sample may be carry-over from other donors' samples. The source material was whole blood, sampled in connection with sensitization to the hapten diphenylcyclopropenone (DPC). The J gene is TRBJ2-7, the V gene TRBV3-1, with D maybe TRBD1 (6 bases). In DNA, the CDR3 is TGTGCCAGCAGCCAAGGCAGGGGCTACGAGCAGTACTTC. This codes for CASSQGRGYEQYF.